These 11 T cell receptor beta chains came from one sample sequenced in a study of memory CD4+ T cells and cytomegalovirus serostatus (dated by TCRdb to between 2017 and 2020). A FACSAria II was used to sort memory CD4+ T cells, defined as single viable CD3+CD4+CD8-CD45RO+ cells. Receptor libraries were prepared by the immunoSEQ multiplex PCR assay. Entries here come from immuneACCESS through TCRdb and include only in-frame sequences with V and J called. Some clones fail to appear in such tables; in the studies checked, an unresolved V gene covers under half of the shortfall, and the cause of the remainder is unknown. This sample gives about 40,000 clones in total; around 78% of them show up just once. Less than 0.6% of the sample lies in the top ten. Sequenced sample: memory CD4+ T cells from blood. The receptors stem from an adult in good health and CMV-seronegative.

J is TRBJ1-1 and V is TRBV27; D is possibly TRBD1 (6 bases). With 7 bases removed from V and 5 bases from J, the gap between germline ends came to 14 bases. CDR1 MNHEY and CDR2 SMNVEV come from the germline V gene (reference sequence). CDR3 length equals 13 residues. The CDR3 loop reads CASMGGGRTEAFF. The CDR3 DNA follows: TGTGCCAGCATGGGGGGGGGCCGGACTGAAGCTTTCTTT.

This chain connects TRBV5-1 to TRBJ1-6; 7 bases are shared with TRBD1. V was pared by 3 bases and J by 8 bases, with 11 bases of the junction left unmatched. Per germline, CDR1 SGHRS and CDR2 YFSETQ. The CDR3 loop spans 16 amino acids. The CDR3 spells CASSSLGDRADSPLHF. DNA for the CDR3: TGCGCCAGCAGCTCCCTGGGGGACAGAGCGGATTCACCCCTCCACTTT.

The genes are TRBV9 and TRBJ2-3; 9 bases fit TRBD2. CDR3 length: 16 amino acids. Looked up from germline, CDR1 is SGDLS and CDR2 is YYNGEE. V gave up 3 bases and J gave up 6 bases; unmatched junction bases: 11. Here the CDR3 DNA reads TGTGCCAGCAGCGCAGCTAGCGGGGCGGCGTGGGATACGCAGTATTTT. It encodes CASSAASGAAWDTQYF.

This clone was detected once. The CDR3 coding sequence is TGCGCCAGCACCTATGGAGGAACTTACACAGATACGCAGTATTTT. Amino acids: CASTYGGTYTDTQYF. The chain couples TRBV5-1 to TRBJ2-3, with D possibly TRBD2 on 5 matching bases. V was pared by 6 bases and J by 2 bases, with 16 bases between. Germline CDR1 reads SGHRS; CDR2 reads YFSETQ. This CDR3 has 15 amino acids.

The chain couples TRBV5-5 to TRBJ1-4, with D possibly being TRBD1 (5 bases). CDR1 and CDR2 (germline): SGHKS, YYEKEE (reference sequence). Trimming pared 0 bases from V and 5 bases from J, leaving 11 bases between. The CDR3 length is 15 residues. The CDR3 region is CASSLVGPGNEKLFF. The CDR3 DNA is TGTGCCAGCAGCTTGGTGGGACCCGGCAATGAAAAACTGTTTTTT.

This clone was observed a handful of times. The chain recombines TRBV11-2 with TRBJ1-4, with TRBD1 matching 7 bases. After removal of 6 bases from V and 7 bases from J, the junction contained 8 bases not matched to a gene. Per germline, CDR1 SGHAT and CDR2 FQNNGV. This CDR3 has 14 amino acids. The CDR3 here is CASRLHRGSEKLFF. As DNA, the CDR3 is TGTGCCAGCAGACTACACAGGGGCAGTGAAAAACTGTTTTTT.

The CDR3 protein is CASTGTLNTGELFF. The CDR3 coding sequence is TGTGCCAGCACAGGGACACTGAACACCGGGGAGCTGTTTTTT. This rearrangement joins TRBV6-1 to TRBJ2-2; the D gene is possibly TRBD1 (6 bases). Germline CDR1 reads MNHNS; CDR2 reads SASEGT. The ends were cut back, 7 bases at V and 1 base at J, with 10 bases in the middle. This CDR3 has 14 amino acids.

In this sample, this clone turned up a few times. J is TRBJ1-1 and V is TRBV6-1; D might be TRBD1 (5 bases). The CDR3 consists of 11 residues. Trimming stripped 10 bases from V and 6 bases from J, with 12 bases between. Germline V gene sequence: CDR1 MNHNS, CDR2 SASEGT. The CDR3 DNA reads TGTGCCACCTCCCCGGGGGCTGAAGCTTTCTTT. It is translated as CATSPGAEAFF.

The genes are TRBV18 and TRBJ1-6; 8 bases agree with TRBD1. CDR1 is KGHSH and CDR2 is LQKENI in the germline V gene. J was trimmed by 5 bases and V by 3 bases; bases with no gene match: 3. The CDR3 length is 15 residues. CDR3 in DNA: TGTGCCAGCTCACCCCCGGGACAGGATAATTCACCCCTCCACTTT. It is translated as CASSPPGQDNSPLHF. Based on the CDR3 plus reference TRBV18 and TRBJ1-6, the full variable domain is NAGVMQNPRHLVRRRGQEARLRCSPMKGHSHVYWYRQLPEEGLKFMVYLQKENIIDESGMPKERFSAEFPKEGPSILRIQQVVRGDSAAYFCASSPPGQDNSPLHFGNGTRLTVT.

The chain couples TRBV30 to TRBJ1-3; TRBD1 is a possible D gene (5 bases). The CDR3 has 13 amino acids. The V end was cut by 2 bases, the J end by 7 bases, with 12 bases between. Germline values: CDR1 GTSNPN, CDR2 SVGIG (reference sequence). For the CDR3, the DNA is TGTGCCTGGAGTTGGGACTTGAGGAACACCATATATTTT. Translation gives CAWSWDLRNTIYF.

This chain links TRBV6-5 with TRBJ1-4; D is unclear. Trimming took 3 bases from V and 1 from J, leaving 6 bases between them. Per germline, CDR1 MNHEY and CDR2 SVGAGI. The CDR3 extends over 14 amino acids. The DNA of the CDR3 is TGTGCCAGCAGTTATCAGGAAACTAATGAAAAACTGTTTTTT. It encodes CASSYQETNEKLFF.